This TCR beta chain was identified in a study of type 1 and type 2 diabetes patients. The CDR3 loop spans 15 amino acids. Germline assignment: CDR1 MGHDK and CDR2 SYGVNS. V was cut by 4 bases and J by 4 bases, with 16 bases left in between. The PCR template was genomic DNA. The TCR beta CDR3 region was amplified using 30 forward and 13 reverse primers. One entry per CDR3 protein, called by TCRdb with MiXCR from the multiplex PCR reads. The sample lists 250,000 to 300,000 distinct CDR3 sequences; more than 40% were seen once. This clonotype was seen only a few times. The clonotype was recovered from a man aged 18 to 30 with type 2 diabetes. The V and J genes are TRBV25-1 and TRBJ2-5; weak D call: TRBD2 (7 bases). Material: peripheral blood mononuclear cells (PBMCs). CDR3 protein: CASSVRPGEGETQYF. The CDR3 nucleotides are TGTGCCAGCAGTGTCCGGCCAGGGGAGGGAGAGACCCAGTACTTC.